This T cell receptor (beta chain) was identified during a study of blood T cell repertoires in COVID-19. Only in-frame clones appear in the TCRdb table, and some are missing; sequencing was by immunoSEQ multiplex PCR. The table has under 250,000 clones, about four fifths seen once. The V segment lost 7 bases and the J segment 4 bases; nucleotides outside the gene matches: 6. The germline CDR1 and CDR2 sequences are MGHRA and YSYEKL. The CDR3 consists of 14 residues. Sequenced: PBMCs or T cells enriched from blood (not recorded which). This receptor was obtained from a woman aged 45-60 years who had been exposed to COVID-19. The chain uses TRBV4-1 and TRBJ2-1, with 8 bases that match TRBD2. CDR3 DNA: TGCGCCAGCAAACTGACTAGCGATTACAATGAGCAGTTCTTC. Translation gives CASKLTSDYNEQFF.